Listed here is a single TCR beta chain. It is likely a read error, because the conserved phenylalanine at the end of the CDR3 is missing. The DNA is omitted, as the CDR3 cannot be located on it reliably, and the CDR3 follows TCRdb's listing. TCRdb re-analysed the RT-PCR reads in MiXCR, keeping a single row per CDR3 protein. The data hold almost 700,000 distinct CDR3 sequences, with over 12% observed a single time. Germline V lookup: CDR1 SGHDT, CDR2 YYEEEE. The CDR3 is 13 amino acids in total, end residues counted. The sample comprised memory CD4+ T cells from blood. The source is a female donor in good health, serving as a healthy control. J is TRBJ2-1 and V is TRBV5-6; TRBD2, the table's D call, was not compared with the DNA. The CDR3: CASSLRELSSQSV.